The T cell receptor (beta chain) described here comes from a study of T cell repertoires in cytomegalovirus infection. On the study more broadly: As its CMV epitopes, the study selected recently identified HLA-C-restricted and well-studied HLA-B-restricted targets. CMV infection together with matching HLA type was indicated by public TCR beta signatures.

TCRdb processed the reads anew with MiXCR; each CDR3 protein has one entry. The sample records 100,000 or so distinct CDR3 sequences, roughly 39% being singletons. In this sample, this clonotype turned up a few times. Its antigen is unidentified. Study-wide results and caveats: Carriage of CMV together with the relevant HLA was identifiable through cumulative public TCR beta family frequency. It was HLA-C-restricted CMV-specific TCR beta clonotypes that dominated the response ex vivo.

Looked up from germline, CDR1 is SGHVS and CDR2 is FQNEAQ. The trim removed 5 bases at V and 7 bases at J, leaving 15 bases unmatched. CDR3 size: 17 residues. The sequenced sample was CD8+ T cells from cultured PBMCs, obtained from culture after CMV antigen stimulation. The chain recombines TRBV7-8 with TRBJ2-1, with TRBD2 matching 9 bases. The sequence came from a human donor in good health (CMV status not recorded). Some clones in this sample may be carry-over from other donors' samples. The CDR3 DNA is TGTGCCAGCAGCATCGAGGGTTCAGCGGGGGGAAGTAATGAGCAGTTCTTC. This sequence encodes CASSIEGSAGGSNEQFF.